Listed here is a single T cell receptor (beta chain). This sample stems from a study of blood T cell repertoires in COVID-19. The CDR3 runs to 15 residues. Germline V lookup: CDR1 LNHDA, CDR2 SQIVND (reference sequence). Germline trimming cut 0 bases from V and 7 bases from J; bases unmatched to any gene: 6. As processed by the authors: Counts of nucleated cells, estimated from reference gene primer amplification, were obtained. The protocol was immunoSEQ multiplex PCR, while the TCRdb copy is restricted to in-frame clones and leaves out a portion. V and J calls and clone size are given by that table; D and trimming were obtained from the DNA. Of some 250,000 clones listed, roughly 91% are singletons.

Sequenced sample: peripheral blood. V usage is TRBV19 and J usage is TRBJ1-5, with 7 bases that match TRBD1. This clonotype was obtained from a woman aged 40 to 55 who had recovered from COVID-19. The CDR3 nucleotides read TGTGCCAGTAGTATAGACCGGCAGGGGGGCCAGCCCCAGCATTTT. Protein product: CASSIDRQGGQPQHF. Together with reference TRBV19 and TRBJ1-5, the CDR3 gives the full variable domain: DGGITQSPKYLFRKEGQNVTLSCEQNLNHDAMYWYRQDPGQGLRLIYYSQIVNDFQKGDIAEGYSVSREKKESFPLTVTSAQKNPTAFYLCASSIDRQGGQPQHFGDGTRLSIL.